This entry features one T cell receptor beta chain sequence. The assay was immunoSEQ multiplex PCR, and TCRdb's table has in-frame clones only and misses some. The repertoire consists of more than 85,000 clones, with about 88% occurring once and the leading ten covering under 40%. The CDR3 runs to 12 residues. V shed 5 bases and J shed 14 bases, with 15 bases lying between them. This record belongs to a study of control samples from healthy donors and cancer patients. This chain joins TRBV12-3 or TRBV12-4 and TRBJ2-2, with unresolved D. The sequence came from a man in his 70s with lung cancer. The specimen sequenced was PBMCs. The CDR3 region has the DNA TGTGCCAGCAGTCCTGGCTCTCGAGGTCTGTTTTTT. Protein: CASSPGSRGLFF.